This T cell receptor beta chain was captured by sequencing in a study of shared clonotypes between healthy human individuals. General study findings and limits: Sequencing depth was expected to affect clonotype sharing among donors.

The repertoire was sequenced with immunoSEQ multiplex PCR; TCRdb's copy has only in-frame clones and lacks some. The repertoire consists of some 1.4 million clones, with more than 95% occurring once and the leading ten covering about 1.2%. Details on this clone: Its antigen is as yet unknown.

CDR1 ENHRY and CDR2 SYGVKD come from the germline V gene. V lost 2 bases and J lost 4, with 12 bases in between. This CDR3 has 15 residues. The sample taken for sequencing was naive CD4+ T cells sorted from blood. Subset reported: CD45RA+ positively selected. This clonotype was obtained from a man aged 25 to 40 in good health. The chain links TRBV10-3 to TRBJ2-1; unclear D gene. The CDR3 sequence is CAISEAGHEYNEQFF. CDR3 DNA sequence: TGTGCCATCAGTGAGGCCGGCCACGAGTACAATGAGCAGTTCTTC.